The 8 T cell receptor beta chains below come from one sample, sequenced in a study of CD8+CD57+ T cells in acquired aplastic anemia. Profiling that covered TCR beta VDJ and CDR3 relied on genomic DNA as its template. TCRdb re-called the reads through MiXCR, storing one row per CDR3 protein. The sample includes fewer than 200,000 distinct CDR3 sequences, 60% to 70% seen only once; the top ten take over 40%. Sequencing was done on a sample of sorted CD4+, CD8+, or CD8+CD57+ T cells (not recorded which) from PBMCs. The receptor set was obtained from a human donor in good health.

J is TRBJ2-7 and V is TRBV5-4, with 8 bases aligning to TRBD1. Looked up from germline, CDR1 is SGHNT and CDR2 is YYREEE (reference sequence). The CDR3 length is 13 residues. Trimming removed 5 bases from V and 6 bases from J; junction bases left unmatched: 7. CDR3 protein: CASSYGQGGEQYF. CDR3 bases: TGTGCCAGCAGTTACGGACAGGGAGGCGAGCAGTACTTC.

In DNA form, the CDR3 reads TGTGCCAGCAGGACGGACAGCTACGAGCAGTACTTC. Encoded protein: CASRTDSYEQYF. The chain links TRBV2 to TRBJ2-7; tentatively, D is TRBD1 (6 bases). The CDR3 sequence is 12 residues long. Per the germline V gene, CDR1 is SNHLY and CDR2 is FYNNEI. V lost 6 bases and J 3 bases, leaving 9 bases between the germline ends.

The genes are TRBV7-6 and TRBJ2-5; D possibly corresponds to TRBD2 (5 bases). The germline gives CDR1 SGHVS, CDR2 FNYEAQ. V was cut by 0 bases and J by 1 base, with 15 bases left in between. The CDR3 sequence is 17 residues long. The CDR3 loop is CASSLAPGNYLQETQYF. The CDR3 region has the DNA TGTGCCAGCAGCTTAGCGCCGGGGAACTACCTCCAAGAGACCCAGTACTTC.

A word on this clonotype: Lacking the conserved final phenylalanine or tryptophan, this CDR3 likely reflects a read error. The V gene is TRBV20-1, the J gene TRBJ2-7; TRBD2 matches 7 bases. CDR3 size: 14 residues. Germline V gene sequence: CDR1 DFQATT, CDR2 SNEGSKA (reference sequence). Trimming at V came to 1 base and at J to 7 bases, leaving 10 bases not matched to a gene. DNA of the CDR3: TGCAGTGCTAGAGGGCGGCGGCGGGAGTATGAGCAGTACCTC. Residues: CSARGRRREYEQYL.

This chain joins TRBV2 and TRBJ1-5, with D hard to call. The length of the CDR3 is 14 residues. Germline values: CDR1 SNHLY, CDR2 FYNNEI. Trimming left V 5 bases short and J 0 bases short, with 8 bases between. CDR3: CASSMTSSNQPQHF. DNA for the CDR3: TGTGCCAGCAGTATGACAAGTAGCAATCAGCCCCAGCATTTT.

The V gene is TRBV25-1, the J gene TRBJ2-7; D gene unclear. V dropped 8 bases and J dropped 7 bases, with 18 bases sitting between them. The CDR3 loop spans 13 amino acids. The germline V gene encodes CDR1 MGHDK and CDR2 SYGVNS. The CDR3 loop is CASGVTQYNEQYF. The CDR3 DNA reads TGTGCCAGCGGGGTCACACAATACAATGAGCAGTACTTC.

CDR3 DNA: TGTGCCACCAGCCTATCCGGAACCCGCACAGATACGCAGTATTTT. Protein sequence: CATSLSGTRTDTQYF. The chain couples TRBV24-1 to TRBJ2-3; D gene ambiguous. CDR3 length equals 15 residues. V lost 7 bases, J lost 1 base, and 14 bases lay in between. Looked up from germline, CDR1 is KGHDR and CDR2 is SFDVKD.

The chain is built from TRBV6-1 and TRBJ1-1; D remains ambiguous. V lost 6 bases, J lost 4 bases, and 18 bases lay in between. The CDR3 consists of 15 residues. Germline-derived CDR1 and CDR2 are MNHNS and SASEGT. CDR3: CASRERFEGRTEAFF. In DNA form, the CDR3 reads TGTGCCAGCAGGGAGCGATTCGAAGGCCGCACTGAAGCTTTCTTT.